The 19 T cell receptor beta chains reported below all come from one sample, sequenced in a study of spatial heterogeneity in lung cancer. For these receptors, no antigen is known. TCRdb ran MiXCR on the 5' RACE reads and lists one entry per CDR3 protein. The table lists more than 1,200 distinct CDR3 sequences, about 9.3% of them singletons. Noted time point: sample taken at primary tumor resection. Findings of the study overall: Mutation counts in tumors were tracked by counts of expanded intratumoral alpha and beta TCRs.

Sequenced material: lung tumor tissue, taken at surgery. The receptor source for this set is a female donor with early-stage non-small cell lung cancer.

To note about this clonotype: This beta chain is an unintended read in a library built for alpha chains; its size means little. The J gene is TRBJ2-7, the V gene TRBV11-2; TRBD2 might be the D (5 bases). Germline CDR1 reads SGHAT; CDR2 reads FQNNGV. The CDR3 is 16 amino acids. Trimming pared 0 bases from V and 5 bases from J, leaving 17 bases between. The CDR3 DNA follows: TGTGCCAGCAGCTTAGACGGGGATCGCCATAGTGACGAGCAGTACTTC. Translating it yields CASSLDGDRHSDEQYF.

Relative to its sample, this clonotype is medium-sized. This beta chain represents an off-target read in a library built for alpha chains; its size is of limited meaning. The rearrangement uses TRBV7-2 and TRBJ2-7, with D perhaps TRBD2 (6 bases). The CDR3 spans 15 residues. V was trimmed by 0 bases and J by 5 bases, leaving 14 bases between them. In germline, CDR1 is SGHTA, CDR2 FQGNSA. The CDR3 protein is CASSLAELGGNEQYF. The CDR3 DNA is TGTGCCAGCAGCTTAGCGGAACTAGGAGGGAACGAGCAGTACTTC. Full variable domain (remainder filled in from reference TRBV7-2 and TRBJ2-7): GAGVSQSPSNKVTEKGKDVELRCDPISGHTALYWYRQSLGQGLEFLIYFQGNSAPDKSGLPSDRFSAERTGGSVSTLTIQRTQQEDSAVYLCASSLAELGGNEQYFGPGTRLTVT.

By frequency in the sample, this clonotype is large. The library was prepared for alpha chains; this beta chain is a stray read, so its frequency means little. The chain joins TRBV28 to TRBJ2-1; 15 bases align to TRBD2. Germline V lookup: CDR1 MDHEN, CDR2 SYDVKM. After removal of 6 bases from V and 9 bases from J, the junction contained 9 bases not matched to a gene. The CDR3 loop spans 16 amino acids. CDR3 DNA: TGTGCCAGCAGCGCCCCTGGACTAGCGGGAGGGGTTGAGCAGTTCTTC. Amino acids: CASSAPGLAGGVEQFF.

By sample share, this clonotype is large. This beta chain is a stray read from a library made for alpha chains; its abundance is not meaningful. The DNA of the CDR3 is TGTGCCAGCAGTTTACAAGGGGCGCCTCAAGAGACCCAGTACTTC. It codes for CASSLQGAPQETQYF. The rearrangement links TRBV6-2 or TRBV6-3 to TRBJ2-5; possible D gene TRBD1, 5 bases. V lost 4 bases, J lost 2 bases, and 14 bases lay in between. The CDR3 runs to 15 residues. Germline lookup yields CDR1 MNHEY and CDR2 SVGEGT.

This clonotype was recorded a few times. This beta chain is a stray read from a library made for alpha chains; its abundance is not meaningful. Here the CDR3 DNA reads TGTGCCACTTTGGACGGATACAATCAGCCCCAGCATTTT. It specifies CATLDGYNQPQHF. This rearrangement joins TRBV19 to TRBJ1-5; D ambiguous. The CDR3 runs 13 residues. The V and J ends lost 10 bases and 3 bases respectively, with 13 bases between them. Germline lookup yields CDR1 LNHDA and CDR2 SQIVND (reference sequence).

There are a few counts of this clonotype. This beta chain represents an off-target read in a library built for alpha chains; its size is of limited meaning. V usage is TRBV11-2 and J usage is TRBJ2-3; D uncertain. This CDR3 contains 12 residues. Germline V gene data show CDR1 as SGHAT and CDR2 as FQNNGV. V was pared by 3 bases and J by 2 bases, with 3 bases between. The CDR3 loop reads CASSFYTDTQYF. The CDR3 DNA reads TGTGCCAGCAGCTTTTACACAGATACGCAGTATTTT. Complete variable domain (other parts from reference TRBV11-2 and TRBJ2-3): EAGVAQSPRYKIIEKRQSVAFWCNPISGHATLYWYQQILGQGPKLLIQFQNNGVVDDSQLPKDRFSAERLKGVDSTLKIQPAKLEDSAVYLCASSFYTDTQYFGPGTRLTVL.

This clonotype is medium-sized (0.01 to 0.1%) by share. A library prepared for alpha chains yielded this beta chain as an off-target read; its size is of little meaning. This chain connects TRBV15 to TRBJ2-3, with 7 bases identical to TRBD1. The junction had 0 bases not matched to a gene; V was cut back by 3 bases and J by 0 bases. This CDR3 has 14 residues. The V gene's germline CDR1 is LNHNV and CDR2 YYDKDF (reference sequence). CDR3 coding DNA: TGTGCCACCAGCAGGACAGGGAGCACAGATACGCAGTATTTT. Protein sequence: CATSRTGSTDTQYF.

By share, this clonotype ranks as medium-sized (0.01 to 0.1%). The library was prepared for alpha chains; this beta chain is a stray read, so its frequency means little. V and J are TRBV20-1 and TRBJ2-5, with 11 positions matching TRBD1. The CDR3 extends over 12 amino acids. Trimming at V came to 7 bases and at J to 6 bases, leaving 4 bases not matched to a gene. The germline V gene encodes CDR1 DFQATT and CDR2 SNEGSKA (reference sequence). CDR3 DNA sequence: TGCAGTGGGACAGGGGGCGGGAAGACCCAGTACTTC. Translation gives CSGTGGGKTQYF.

About this clonotype: This beta chain is an unintended read in a library built for alpha chains; its size means little. This chain joins TRBV12-3 or TRBV12-4 and TRBJ2-5; D is perhaps TRBD2 (5 bases). The CDR3 has 13 residues. The germline V and J ends were trimmed by 1 base and 7 bases, with 10 bases remaining between them. The CDR3 loop is CASSLERAGTQYF. CDR3 coding DNA: TGTGCCAGCAGTTTAGAGAGGGCTGGGACCCAGTACTTC.

By share of the sample, this clonotype is large. This beta chain is off target for a library built for alpha chains, so its abundance means little. The V call is TRBV6-5, the J call TRBJ1-2; D remains unclear. V shed 5 bases and J shed 0 bases, with 10 bases lying between them. The V gene's germline CDR1 is MNHEY and CDR2 SVGAGI. The CDR3 is 14 amino acids. The CDR3 spells CASSPSYANYGYTF. The DNA for the CDR3 is TGTGCCAGCAGTCCAAGCTATGCTAACTATGGCTACACCTTC.

The sample holds a few counts of this clonotype. This beta chain appears as a stray read in a library generated for alpha chains; its size is not informative. The gene calls are TRBV7-4 and TRBJ2-2; no clear D. The CDR3 length is 15 residues. Trimming stripped 5 bases from V and 4 bases from J, with 14 bases between. Germline V gene lookup returns CDR1 SGHVT and CDR2 SQSDAQ. CDR3 in DNA: TGTGCCAGCAGCCTGACGTCGGCTGGCACCGGGGAGCTGTTTTTT. Protein sequence: CASSLTSAGTGELFF.

About this clonotype itself: For a library built for alpha chains, this beta chain is a stray read; little rests on its size. This chain uses TRBV12-3 or TRBV12-4 with TRBJ2-3, with 8 bases aligning to TRBD2. V trimming: 1 base; J trimming: 3 bases; junction bases outside the gene matches: 3. There are 15 residues in the CDR3. The CDR3 DNA reads as TGTGCCAGCAGTTTAGGAGCGGGAGTGACAGATACGCAGTATTTT. This codes for CASSLGAGVTDTQYF.

In the case of this clonotype: This beta chain is a stray sequence in a library constructed for alpha chains; its clone size is not meaningful. The DNA of the CDR3 is TGTGCCAGCAGAGAACGATCCGGGACAGGATCCTACGAGCAGTACTTC. Protein sequence: CASRERSGTGSYEQYF. This chain links TRBV27 with TRBJ2-7; 8 nucleotides agree with TRBD1. The CDR3 runs to 16 residues. CDR1 is MNHEY, CDR2 SMNVEV, per germline (reference sequence). The V gene end was trimmed by 6 bases and the J gene end by 1 base; junction bases not matched to a gene: 11.

In this sample, this clonotype is large. This beta chain slipped into a library made for alpha chains as a stray read, so its size is not meaningful. The V call is TRBV6-5, the J call TRBJ2-3; D remains ambiguous. CDR1 is MNHEY, CDR2 SVGAGI, per germline. With 8 bases removed from V and 1 base from J, the gap between germline ends came to 16 bases. The CDR3 totals 15 residues. For the CDR3, the DNA is TGTGCCAGCGGAGCCGGCGGTACGGGCACAGATACGCAGTATTTT. Translated: CASGAGGTGTDTQYF.

This clonotype qualifies as large. The library was prepared for alpha chains; this beta chain is a stray read, so its frequency means little. V gene TRBV19 combines with J gene TRBJ2-1; 11 nucleotides match TRBD2. Germline-derived CDR1 and CDR2 are LNHDA and SQIVND (reference sequence). With 6 bases clipped from V and 7 bases from J, the junction kept 11 bases outside the gene matches. The CDR3 totals 16 residues. CDR3 residues: CASRPSGTSGPNEQFF. CDR3 sequence (DNA): TGTGCCAGTAGGCCCTCCGGGACTAGCGGCCCTAATGAGCAGTTCTTC. Looking up the rest from reference TRBV19 and TRBJ2-1 gives the full variable domain: DGGITQSPKYLFRKEGQNVTLSCEQNLNHDAMYWYRQDPGQGLRLIYYSQIVNDFQKGDIAEGYSVSREKKESFPLTVTSAQKNPTAFYLCASRPSGTSGPNEQFFGPGTRLTVL.

This clonotype is judged medium-sized (0.01 to 0.1%). Because this beta chain is a stray read in a library intended to capture alpha chains, its abundance should not be given much weight. V gene TRBV6-1 combines with J gene TRBJ2-4, with 9 bases fitting TRBD1. Germline assignment: CDR1 MNHNS and CDR2 SASEGT. V gave up 7 bases and J gave up 4 bases; unmatched junction bases: 2. CDR3 length: 13 residues. In DNA form, the CDR3 reads TGTGCCAGCACCGGGACAGGGAAAAACATTCAGTACTTC. It is translated as CASTGTGKNIQYF.

As for this clonotype: Little can be read into the size of this beta chain, an off-target read in a library designed for alpha chains. This rearrangement joins TRBV6-2 or TRBV6-3 to TRBJ1-1; D remains unclear. CDR3 length: 13 residues. Trimming left V 10 bases short and J 2 bases short, with 14 bases between. Per the germline V gene, CDR1 is MNHEY and CDR2 is SVGEGT. The chain's CDR3 is CAIGVYLNTEAFF. The CDR3 nucleotides read TGTGCCATCGGGGTGTACTTAAACACTGAAGCTTTCTTT.

This clonotype is labeled medium-sized. In a library made to pick up alpha chains, this beta chain is a stray read with a size that means little. J is TRBJ2-1 and V is TRBV10-3, with 10 positions matching TRBD1. Trimming removed 8 bases from V and 7 bases from J; junction bases left unmatched: 5. The CDR3 has 13 residues. Germline V gene lookup returns CDR1 ENHRY and CDR2 SYGVKD. CDR3 sequence: CAISDRGRNEQFF. The DNA of the CDR3 is TGTGCCATCTCCGACAGGGGGCGGAATGAGCAGTTCTTC.

Concerning this clonotype: In a library made to pick up alpha chains, this beta chain is a stray read with a size that means little. The chain couples TRBV19 to TRBJ2-3, with 7 bases that match TRBD2. Germline values: CDR1 LNHDA, CDR2 SQIVND (reference sequence). Trimming cost V 3 bases and J 0 bases; bases outside gene matches: 9. The CDR3 contains 17 residues. The CDR3 is CASSIGGSGASTDTQYF. The CDR3 coding sequence is TGTGCCAGTAGTATTGGCGGGAGCGGAGCTAGCACAGATACGCAGTATTTT.